This T cell receptor (beta chain) came from a study of blood T cell repertoires in COVID-19. Turning to the study itself: The study drew acute and convalescent COVID-19 samples from the United States, Italy and Spain. T cells, B-cell-depleted T cells, or PBMCs supplied cDNA or gDNA.

Study processing details: Counts of nucleated cells, estimated from reference gene primer amplification, were obtained. This table comes from immunoSEQ multiplex PCR, and its TCRdb copy is limited to in-frame clones, with some not included. V and J calls and clone size are copied from that table; D and trimming were computed from the DNA. The data show more than 200,000 clones, about 85% seen once. This CDR3 has 14 residues. The trim removed 3 bases at V and 5 bases at J, leaving 3 bases unmatched. Germline V CDR1 and CDR2: SEHNR, FQNEAQ (reference sequence). The source is a man between 70 and 80 years old with acute or convalescent COVID-19. The chain couples TRBV7-9 to TRBJ2-2, with 7 bases aligning to TRBD2. Sequencing used peripheral blood. CDR3 coding DNA: TGTGCCAGCAGCTTTTCCGGGAGGACCGGGGAGCTGTTTTTT. Translation gives CASSFSGRTGELFF.